The entry below describes one TCR beta chain. This clone was counted once. Its antigen remains unidentified. The sample holds no much larger clone one base away, and base qualities are not on file. These data come from a study of T cell changes during pregnancy in multiple sclerosis (dated by TCRdb to between 2019 and 2020). About the study as a whole: The study examined how the T cell repertoire changed over the course of pregnancy in women with multiple sclerosis.

Preparation of the library involved the immunoSEQ multiplex PCR assay. The table comes from immuneACCESS by way of TCRdb, which keeps in-frame sequences with V and J called. Part of the clones is missing from these tables; in studies checked, under half for an unresolved V gene and the rest for unknown reasons. The sample has approximately 53,000 clones on record, over 85% of them singletons. The leading ten clones occupy 0.37% of the sample. The CDR3 runs 13 amino acids, cysteine and phenylalanine included. Only the CDR3 DNA is retained, 39 bases long and in frame from the first base. Taken from the germline V gene (reference sequence), the CDR1 and CDR2 loops are LNHDA and SQIVND. The junction carries 9 bases between V and J, which are trimmed by 6 bases and 3 bases respectively.

The specimen comprised CD4+ T cells from peripheral blood mononuclear cells, sampled before pregnancy. This chain is built from TRBV19 and TRBJ1-5; no D gene can be assigned with confidence. The origin of this receptor is a female donor with multiple sclerosis, enrolled in a pregnancy study. The CDR3 protein: CASSRIVNQPQHF. In nucleotide form, the sequence is TGTGCCAGTAGCCGCATAGTCAATCAGCCCCAGCATTTT.